Following are 5 T cell receptor beta chains from one sample sequenced in a study of cytomegalovirus exposure and HLA in healthy donors. Libraries were prepared by immunoSEQ multiplex PCR; TCRdb keeps only in-frame clonotypes and omits some of them. Of 150,000 or so clones listed, more than 80% are singletons. The specimen was PBMCs. The receptor set was obtained from a young woman in good health and CMV-seropositive.

The chain is built from TRBV28 and TRBJ1-2; 8 nucleotides match TRBD1. J was trimmed by 7 bases and V by 7 bases; bases with no gene match: 5. The germline V gene encodes CDR1 MDHEN and CDR2 SYDVKM. The CDR3 length is 12 residues. The CDR3 here is CASTSGGSGYTF. DNA of the CDR3: TGTGCCAGCACCTCAGGGGGCTCTGGCTACACCTTC.

The chain uses TRBV4-1 and TRBJ1-2; D perhaps matches TRBD1 (5 bases). Germline assignment: CDR1 MGHRA and CDR2 YSYEKL. The CDR3 consists of 16 residues. V was trimmed by 0 bases and J by 2 bases, leaving 13 bases between them. The CDR3 nucleotides read TGCGCCAGCAGCCAAGAGTTCCAGGGTGGGAACTATGGCTACACCTTC. As protein: CASSQEFQGGNYGYTF.

A remark on this clone: A junction end diverges from the germline sequence, so it may reflect a read error. The chain recombines TRBV16 with TRBJ1-1, with TRBD1 matching 8 bases. The CDR3 is 11 residues long. Per germline, CDR1 KGHSY and CDR2 FQNENV. CDR3 protein: CASSEGTGLYF. CDR3 nucleotide sequence: TGTGCCAGCAGCGAAGGGACAGGCCTCTACTTT.

The chain is built from TRBV5-1 and TRBJ1-1; 8 bases fit TRBD1. The germline V gene has CDR1 SGHRS and CDR2 YFSETQ. This CDR3 has 15 residues. The J segment lost 5 bases and the V segment lost 1 base, leaving 7 bases of the junction unmatched. The CDR3 DNA reads as TGCGCCAGCAGCTTGACCCGGACAGGGACAACTGAAGCTTTCTTT. Its translation is CASSLTRTGTTEAFF.

The genes are TRBV4-1 and TRBJ1-4; no clear D gene. Germline lookup yields CDR1 MGHRA and CDR2 YSYEKL. This CDR3 region has 16 residues. The V end was cut by 0 bases, the J end by 0 bases, with 8 bases between. The CDR3 DNA follows: TGCGCCAGCAGCCAAGAACACCCCGCAACTAATGAAAAACTGTTTTTT. Encoded protein: CASSQEHPATNEKLFF.